A selection of T cell receptor beta chains follows, all from one sample in a study of cytomegalovirus exposure and HLA in healthy donors. Assay used: immunoSEQ multiplex PCR; TCRdb lists only in-frame clones, some missing. The top ten hold over 6.5% of the sample, which has about 150,000 clones, about 81% seen once. Sequenced: PBMCs. These receptors all come from a man aged 25-45 years in good health and CMV-seronegative. The CDR3 runs from the conserved cysteine through the conserved F or W. A D gene is named only where the DNA matches it firmly. The listing skips clone size in some rows; elsewhere it reads once, few, many or a size class.

clone_size: .
j_call: TRBJ2-3
v_call: TRBV5-1
d_call: TRBD1
cdr3_nt: TGCGCCAGCAGCGCCTGGACAGGGCCAGATACGCAGTATTTT
cdr3_aa: CASSAWTGPDTQYF

clone_size: .
j_call: TRBJ2-7
v_call: TRBV7-9
d_call: TRBD1
cdr3_nt: TGTGCCAGCACCCCGGGACAGGGAGTGTACGAGCAGTACTTC
cdr3_aa: CASTPGQGVYEQYF

clone_size: .
j_call: TRBJ2-7
v_call: TRBV6-1
d_call: .
cdr3_nt: TGTGCCAGCAGAGTAACGGAGGGGACCGAGCAGTACTTC
cdr3_aa: CASRVTEGTEQYF

clone_size: .
j_call: TRBJ2-7
v_call: TRBV30
d_call: TRBD2
cdr3_nt: TGTGCCTGGAGTCGGGCTAGCGGGATTTACGAGCAGTACTTC
cdr3_aa: CAWSRASGIYEQYF

clone_size: .
j_call: TRBJ2-1
v_call: TRBV5-6
d_call: TRBD1
cdr3_nt: TGTGCCAGCAGCCGACAGGGTGATTATTACAATGAGCAGTTCTTC
cdr3_aa: CASSRQGDYYNEQFF

clone_size: .
j_call: TRBJ1-2
v_call: TRBV28
d_call: TRBD1
cdr3_nt: TGTGCCAGCAGTTCGGGACAGGGCATCTATGGCTACACCTTC
cdr3_aa: CASSSGQGIYGYTF

clone_size: .
j_call: TRBJ2-7
v_call: TRBV6-1
d_call: .
cdr3_nt: TGTGCCAGCCGTGTGGGCCGCTACGAGCAGTACTTC
cdr3_aa: CASRVGRYEQYF

clone_size: .
j_call: TRBJ2-2
v_call: TRBV6-1
d_call: TRBD1
cdr3_nt: TGTGCCAGCAGTGGTCCCAGGGGGCTGAACACCGGGGAGCTGTTTTTT
cdr3_aa: CASSGPRGLNTGELFF

clone_size: once
j_call: TRBJ1-5
v_call: TRBV6-1
d_call: .
cdr3_nt: TGTGCCAGCAGTTTTGGGCAGAACAATCAGCCCCAGCATTTT
cdr3_aa: CASSFGQNNQPQHF

clone_size: .
j_call: TRBJ2-7
v_call: TRBV18
d_call: TRBD1
cdr3_nt: TGTGCCAGCTCCTTCGACAGGGCCGACGAGCAGTACTTC
cdr3_aa: CASSFDRADEQYF

clone_size: .
j_call: TRBJ2-2
v_call: TRBV6-1
d_call: .
cdr3_nt: TGTGCCAGCAGTGAACCCTGGCCTAACACCGGGGAGCTGTTTTTT
cdr3_aa: CASSEPWPNTGELFF

clone_size: .
j_call: TRBJ1-1
v_call: TRBV6-5
d_call: .
cdr3_nt: TGTGCCAGCAGTTACTCGCACAGGATGAACACTGAAGCTTTCTTT
cdr3_aa: CASSYSHRMNTEAFF

clone_size: .
j_call: TRBJ2-7
v_call: TRBV10-3
d_call: TRBD1
cdr3_nt: TGTGCCATCAGAGGGACAGGCAACTCCTACGAGCAGTACTTC
cdr3_aa: CAIRGTGNSYEQYF